This is a list of T cell receptor beta chains from one sample in a study of CDR3 diversity in severe acne. TCRdb re-analysed the PCR reads in MiXCR, keeping a single row per CDR3 protein. The sample shows 89,000 or so distinct CDR3 sequences, about 48% of them seen only once. Sequenced input: blood. The receptors here all came from a male donor in good health, serving as a control. The CDR3 runs from the conserved cysteine through the conserved F or W. Fields, in order: V gene, clone size, D gene, J gene, CDR3 protein, CDR3 DNA. A D gene is named only where the DNA matches it firmly. The listing skips clone size in some rows; elsewhere it reads once, few, many or a size class.

TRBV4-1	many	TRBD2	TRBJ2-1	CASSQDLAGGLYNEQFF	TGCGCCAGCAGCCAAGATCTCGCGGGGGGCCTTTACAATGAGCAGTTCTTC
TRBV11-3	many	-	TRBJ1-1	CASLVGVHTEAFF	TGTGCCAGCCTCGTCGGGGTGCACACTGAAGCTTTCTTT
TRBV14	few	-	TRBJ2-5	CASSQARAQETQYF	TGTGCCAGCAGCCAAGCAAGGGCGCAGGAGACCCAGTACTTC
TRBV4-1	few	-	TRBJ2-7	CASSPRGGQDYEQYF	TGCGCCAGCAGCCCCCGGGGGGGACAGGACTACGAGCAGTACTTC
TRBV15	-	-	TRBJ2-7	CATSRDGGGGEQYF	TGTGCCACCAGCAGAGATGGAGGGGGCGGTGAGCAGTACTTC
TRBV20-1	-	-	TRBJ2-6	CSARALSGANVLTF	TGCAGTGCCAGGGCCCTATCTGGGGCCAACGTCCTGACTTTC
TRBV2	few	TRBD2	TRBJ2-5	CASRLAPETQYF	TGTGCCAGCCGACTAGCGCCGGAGACCCAGTACTTC
TRBV20-1	few	-	TRBJ2-7	CSASGSGGVYEQYF	TGCAGTGCTAGCGGTTCTGGGGGCGTGTACGAGCAGTACTTC
TRBV20-1	-	-	TRBJ2-7	CSASRGGQGSYEQYF	TGCAGTGCCTCACGGGGGGGACAGGGCTCCTACGAGCAGTACTTC
TRBV9	many	-	TRBJ2-2	CASSKMNTGELFF	TGTGCCAGCTCTAAAATGAACACCGGGGAGCTGTTTTTT
TRBV7-2	-	TRBD1	TRBJ1-5	CASTRDRGSDQPQHF	TGTGCCAGCACCCGGGACAGGGGGAGCGATCAGCCCCAGCATTTT
TRBV13	few	-	TRBJ2-5	CATSGFGNQETQYF	TGTGCCACCAGTGGATTTGGAAACCAAGAGACCCAGTACTTC
TRBV10-1	-	TRBD1	TRBJ2-2	CASRHATTGETGELFF	TGCGCCAGCAGACACGCTACTACAGGGGAGACCGGGGAGCTGTTTTTT
TRBV19	many	TRBD2	TRBJ2-5	CASSPNSGTPGTQYF	TGTGCCAGTAGTCCGAATAGCGGGACCCCAGGGACCCAGTACTTC
TRBV11-2	once	TRBD2	TRBJ2-7	CASSQLRAGGTYEQYF	TGTGCCAGCAGCCAGCTGCGAGCGGGAGGAACCTACGAGCAGTACTTC
TRBV25-1	-	-	TRBJ2-5	CASGEDWGGDTQYF	TGTGCCAGCGGTGAAGATTGGGGAGGAGATACGCAGTACTTC
TRBV2	-	TRBD1	TRBJ2-2	CASTRTGDTGELFF	TGTGCCAGCACCCGGACAGGGGACACCGGGGAGCTGTTTTTT